Sequencing of this T cell receptor beta chain was carried out in a study of blood T cell repertoires in COVID-19. Study members were between about 18 and 100 years old and lived in 20 to 25 US regions. Participants' own reports of clinical history determined their cohort assignment. Original data processing: Reference gene primers were amplified, and this amplification served to estimate nucleated cell counts. Measured with immunoSEQ multiplex PCR; TCRdb has only the in-frame clones, and not every one. V, J and clone size are taken as reported in that table, and D and trimming were inferred from the DNA itself. The data hold 150,000 to 200,000 clones, with roughly three quarters observed a single time. This clone was observed once. The sequencing sample was made of PBMCs or T cells enriched from blood (not recorded which). This TCR was recovered from a man aged 60 to 69 who had been exposed to COVID-19.

The CDR3 nucleotides are TGTGCCAGCAGTCTTTCACTAGCGGTTCGGACCCAGTACTTC. Amino acid sequence: CASSLSLAVRTQYF. This chain links TRBV6-2 or TRBV6-3 with TRBJ2-5; TRBD2 matches at 8 bases. V gave up 5 bases and J gave up 7 bases; unmatched junction bases: 9. CDR3 length: 14 amino acids. From germline, CDR1 is MNHEY and CDR2 SVGEGT.